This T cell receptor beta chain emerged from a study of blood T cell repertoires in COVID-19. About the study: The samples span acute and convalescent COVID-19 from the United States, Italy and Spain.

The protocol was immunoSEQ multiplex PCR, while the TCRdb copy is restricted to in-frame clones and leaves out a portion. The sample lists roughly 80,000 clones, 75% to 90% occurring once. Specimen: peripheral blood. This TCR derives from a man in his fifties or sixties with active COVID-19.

This chain's CDR3 is CASSLSGTFYGYTF. DNA for the CDR3: TGTGCCAGCAGTTTATCCGGGACTTTCTATGGCTACACCTTC. The chain is built from TRBV28 and TRBJ1-2, with D possibly being TRBD1 (5 bases). Germline assignment: CDR1 MDHEN and CDR2 SYDVKM. The CDR3 is 14 residues long. Deletions cut 1 base from V and 4 bases from J, with 10 bases between.